This TCR beta chain emerged from a study of cytomegalovirus exposure and HLA in healthy donors (dated by TCRdb to about 2017). Describing the broader study: In an earlier analysis of approximately 500 of the donors, 250 to 350 Gb of sequence data and 100 million or so unique TCR beta sequences from 150 million to 200 million T cells were reported. An early release covering roughly 640 HLA-typed donors comprised roughly 300 gigabases of sequencing data and around 86 million unique TCR sequences. Of the 398 genotyped donors, less than 85% were placed in the genetic ancestry cluster associated with self-reported Caucasian donors. The study aimed to test whether cataloging public T cell receptors could reveal signatures of past pathogen exposure. The T cell repertoires of under 750 subjects were profiled by immunosequencing and related to cytomegalovirus serostatus. A separate validation cohort of 90 to 150 different subjects was used in addition to the roughly 640-subject first cohort. The study combined high-throughput TCR immunosequencing, statistical association of individual TCRs with disease status, and machine learning to predict cytomegalovirus infection status. To study patterns of TCR occurrence, a later analysis re-analyzed previously published TCR beta repertoires from hundreds of donors and added high-resolution HLA genotyping. In the later analysis, no new phenotypic data were used to find candidate immune exposures; instead, reliance was placed on TCR beta sequences and their occurrence across donors. An earlier analysis of fewer than 750 of the donors used high-throughput TCR beta sequencing to judge whether each TCR beta V gene segment behaved as functional or pseudogenic. Donor age, sex, ethnicity and CMV serostatus were compiled together with the repertoire data. A later genetic analysis used genome-wide SNP genotypes for about 60% of the 666 donors, treating that subset as a discovery cohort. Every repertoire in the discovery cohort had been generated on one and the same sequencing platform. HLA typing included class I and class II loci at four-digit resolution. Typing coverage varied by locus: roughly 620-640 donors for A, B, C, DRB1 and DQB1; approximately 500 for DQA1; about 590 for DPA1; around 490 for DPB1. Roughly 5 DR-DQ haplotypes were treated as single units for association and clustering because of strong linkage in the cohort. On average, roughly 240,000 unique TCR beta nucleotide sequences were sequenced per donor among some 420 genotyped donors of the cohort, with around 19% of those sequences being non-productive. The full study reports these points: The study gave a list of 150 to 200 TCR beta chains associated with cytomegalovirus. CMV serostatus was the only immune exposure information available for the cohort. While some public TCRs were present in many individuals, most TCR sequences turned up only very rarely across donors. In both the original and validation cohorts, the classifier was reported to diagnose cytomegalovirus status with high specificity and sensitivity. A few of the identified cytomegalovirus-associated TCR beta chains were confirmed in vitro to be specific for cytomegalovirus antigens. Specific HLA alleles were associated with 18,000 or so TCR beta sequences at a false discovery rate of 0.05 in a later analysis. A later analysis found that TCR association rates varied across HLA loci, with DRB1 alleles showing the most associated TCRs and HLA-C alleles the fewest. A cluster of highly shared sequence variants was judged likely to represent a technical artifact of the sequencing pipeline. According to a later analysis, parvovirus B19, influenza, CMV and Epstein-Barr virus appeared linked to several top co-occurrence clusters. In a later analysis, most CMV-associated TCR beta chains were found to appear HLA-restricted, with HLA associations seemingly driven largely by CMV exposure. Because counts were too low, about 15 rarely observed V segments, including chromosome 9 orphons, were left out of the earlier analysis of about 620 of the donors. A further reported finding was that TCR beta sequences accurately predicted the HLA-A and HLA-B alleles for most subjects in the first cohort. Compared with the 666-donor mean, donors in an Asian-associated ancestry cluster had fewer N-insertions in productive TCRs, according to a later genetic analysis. Because HLA typing was unavailable for some donors at each locus, only the typed subset was used in association tests. Strong co-occurrence of HLA alleles, especially DR and DQ, made assigning TCR associations to individual alleles difficult. Compared with equally common non-associated chains, HLA-associated TCR beta chains in a later analysis were more clonally expanded and had lower generation probabilities. Some IMGT-functional V segments, including TRBV6-2 and TRBV6-3, could not be told apart with the 87-base-pair reads, so those segments were excluded. It was suggested by the authors that the approach could potentially be generalized to other disease states and immunological phenotypes. The presence/absence analyses assumed that sequencing depth was roughly uniform across donors, and that assumption may not be true. V-gene and J-gene trimming of TCR beta chains was associated with a missense DCLRE1C variant in a later genetic analysis, and the association was replicated in an independent cohort. Linkage disequilibrium might explain the correlated functional status among segregating V segments, but an unknown experimental factor could not be excluded. Broadly in line with IMGT annotations, most TCR beta V segments showed up in productive rearrangements about 87% or about 30% of the time in an earlier analysis of around 550 of the donors. In this cohort, only TCR beta chains were sequenced, and detectable features were limited by the absence of alpha or paired-chain data.

The count of this clone is one. Its specific antigen is unknown. No per-base quality is available; no much larger clone lies one base away. In total, approximately 690 healthy bone marrow donors made up the cohort. All cohort members were sampled while nominally healthy, although unrecorded immune exposures were likely present. The donor was CMV seronegative and belonged to the group of more than 300 seronegative cohort members. A peripheral blood sample was provided by each donor, and peripheral blood mononuclear cells were used for TCR beta sequencing. Genomic DNA was extracted from the blood cell samples with the Qiagen DNeasy Blood Extraction Kit. The library was produced with the immunoSEQ multiplex PCR assay. For the multiplex PCR, a mixture combining 60 forward primers for TCR Vbeta segments and 13 reverse primers for TCR Jbeta segments was used. The CDR3 region of rearranged TCR beta genes was amplified from genomic DNA with a multiplex PCR assay. The Illumina HiSeq System was used to sequence the amplified TCR beta libraries as 87-base-pair reads. Under the source paper's analysis protocol: In a later analysis, some 80 million unique TCR beta chains were counted across the approximately 640 repertoires, and roughly 11 million of these chains were shared by at least two donors. To remove PCR and sequencing errors, raw reads were error-corrected and collapsed into unique sequences using a nearest-neighbor algorithm that merged closely related sequences. Alignment of CDR3 sequences to IMGT reference sequences was used to assign V, D and J gene segments. Each retained sequence needed at least a six-nucleotide match to both a V gene segment and a J gene segment. Rearrangements were classified as productive when the CDR3 lacked stop codons and remained in frame with V and J, and all other rearrangements were classified as non-productive. Following IMGT convention, CDR3 was defined as the stretch from the second conserved V-encoded cysteine to the conserved J-encoded phenylalanine. The earlier analysis of about 610 of the donors excluded any sequence lacking an unambiguous match to a single V gene segment. In an earlier analysis of approximately 590 of the donors, V segments were called functional above 56.7% productive rearrangements and were called segregating when the between-donor standard deviation exceeded 5%. A statistical classification framework was built to diagnose cytomegalovirus status from the catalog of TCR beta chain sequences. V and J gene assignment, in a later analysis, came from comparing TCR nucleotide sequences with IMGT/GENE-DB human TR gene sequences. The TCRdist pipeline was used in a later analysis to assign CDR3 sequences and most-parsimonious VDJ recombination scenarios. A later analysis defined each TCR beta chain by its CDR3 amino acid sequence plus V-gene family, and excluded reads lacking a unique V-gene family. A later analysis removed roughly 590 highly shared, low-generation-probability nucleotide sequences to deal with suspected cross-contamination and a sequencing artifact. For each public chain, a later analysis derived a clonal expansion index from normalized ranks of inferred template counts within each repertoire. In a later analysis, generation probabilities were computed using a VDJ recombination model fitted to out-of-frame rearrangements, and the results were checked against IGoR. A later analysis scored TCR-TCR, TCR-HLA and TCR-CMV co-occurrence with hypergeometric tests, applying a repertoire-size bias correction to TCR pairs. To estimate false discovery rates, a later analysis permuted the HLA or CMV assignments 20 times. In a later analysis, co-occurring TCRs were grouped using DBSCAN, and TCRdist sequence similarity was added for clustering within HLA-allele-positive subsets. For co-occurrence clustering, repertoires with fewer than 30,000 or more than 120,000 public chains were excluded, along with roughly 5 repertoires with anomalous nucleotide sharing. In its TCRdb copy, this immuneACCESS table keeps in-frame sequences only and misses some clones. Where compared with another copy, unresolved V genes explain less than half of these, and the others have no known cause. The DNA was the basis for D and trimming; V, J and clone size are from that table. The sample table lists fewer than 150,000 clones, more than 70% of them with a count of one. Jointly, the top ten make up roughly 2% of the sample.

V is shortened by 5 bases, J by 1 base, and the region joining them spans 9 bases. The germline V gene supplies CDR1 MDHEN and CDR2 SYDVKM. The CDR3, from cysteine to phenylalanine, totals 13 residues. Only the CDR3 portion is preserved as DNA: 39 bases, with reading frame beginning at the first base. The sequence was obtained from a man aged 30 to 39 in good health and CMV-seronegative. This receptor chain uses TRBV28 and TRBJ2-7; no D gene call is confident. Source material: PBMCs. The DNA reads as follows: TGTGCCAGCAGTCAGGTGAATTCCTACGAGCAGTACTTC. Its coded protein is CASSQVNSYEQYF.